A single sample gave rise to the 7 T cell receptor beta chains below, sequenced in a study of T cells in Graves' hyperthyroidism and ophthalmopathy. Researchers took RNA transcripts and amplified the TCR beta CDR3 regions from them. With the HTBI primer set, the TCR CDR3 went through a first round of RT-PCR. TCRdb fed the multiplex PCR reads into MiXCR, producing one record per CDR3 protein. The sample contains approximately 400,000 distinct CDR3 sequences, 15% to 19% of which appear only once. The sample taken for sequencing was blood. All receptors come from a woman aged 18-35 years with Graves' hyperthyroidism.

The sample holds many counts of this clonotype. The rearrangement uses TRBV7-9 and TRBJ2-2; maybe TRBD2 (5 bases). Germline CDR1 reads SEHNR; CDR2 reads FQNEAQ (reference sequence). This CDR3 spans 12 amino acids. Deletions cut 6 bases from V and 7 bases from J, with 9 bases between. The CDR3 nucleotides are TGTGCCAGCAGATCCGGGGTCGGGGAGCTGTTTTTT. Its protein product is CASRSGVGELFF.

Many counts were recorded for this clonotype. This chain links TRBV6-2 or TRBV6-3 with TRBJ2-2; D unclear. The CDR3 runs to 14 residues. V gave up 5 bases and J gave up 1 base, with 8 bases separating them. The germline CDR1 and CDR2 sequences are MNHEY and SVGEGT. The CDR3 reads CASSPPRNTGELFF. The DNA of the CDR3 is TGTGCCAGCAGTCCTCCAAGGAACACCGGGGAGCTGTTTTTT.

The chain uses TRBV15 and TRBJ1-2, with D perhaps matching TRBD1 (5 bases). The CDR3 totals 14 residues. Germline CDR1 reads LNHNV; CDR2 reads YYDKDF (reference sequence). The V gene lost 1 base and the J gene lost 4 bases, with 10 bases spanning the gap. The CDR3: CATSRVTGAYGYTF. In DNA form, the CDR3 reads TGTGCCACCAGCAGAGTAACCGGGGCCTATGGCTACACCTTC.

Only a few counts were recorded for this clonotype. The chain is built from TRBV3-1 and TRBJ1-3; the match to TRBD1 covers 8 bases. The CDR3 consists of 15 residues. Germline V gene data show CDR1 as LGHDT and CDR2 as YNNKEL (reference sequence). V dropped 8 bases and J dropped 2; count of bases not matched to a gene: 8. This CDR3 reads CASGRRQGPGNTIYF. The CDR3 DNA reads as TGTGCCAGCGGACGGAGACAGGGGCCTGGAAACACCATATATTTT.

In this sample, this clonotype turned up a few times. The rearrangement links TRBV15 to TRBJ2-7; D remains ambiguous. Trimming stripped 0 bases from V and 4 bases from J, with 7 bases between. This CDR3 has 13 residues. The germline V gene has CDR1 LNHNV and CDR2 YYDKDF (reference sequence). The CDR3 protein is CATSREPWYEQYF. DNA for the CDR3: TGTGCCACCAGCAGAGAACCCTGGTACGAGCAGTACTTC.

This clonotype was picked up many times. The genes are TRBV28 and TRBJ2-1; TRBD1 matches 9 bases. Per the germline V gene, CDR1 is MDHEN and CDR2 is SYDVKM. The J segment lost 1 base and the V segment lost 1 base, leaving 2 bases of the junction unmatched. The length of the CDR3 is 16 residues. CDR3 loop: CASSLLQGASYNEQFF. CDR3 nucleotides: TGTGCCAGCAGTTTATTACAGGGGGCATCCTACAATGAGCAGTTCTTC. Supplemented by reference TRBV28 and TRBJ2-1, the full variable domain reads DVKVTQSSRYLVKRTGEKVFLECVQDMDHENMFWYRQDPGLGLRLIYFSYDVKMKEKGDIPEGYSVSREKKERFSLILESASTNQTSMYLCASSLLQGASYNEQFFGPGTRLTVL.

This clonotype occurred many times. V gene TRBV12-3 or TRBV12-4 combines with J gene TRBJ2-7; 9 nucleotides match TRBD1. This CDR3 is built from 13 residues. Losses at the gene ends were 5 bases for V and 3 bases for J; bases not matched to a gene: 2. The CDR3 sequence is CASSQTGGYEQYF. CDR3 bases: TGTGCCAGCAGTCAGACAGGGGGCTACGAGCAGTACTTC.